Sequencing of this T cell receptor beta chain was carried out in a study of cytomegalovirus exposure and HLA in healthy donors. About the study: When 398 donors were genotyped, approximately 80% of them were found to fall in the Caucasian-associated ancestry cluster. Study-wide points: A missense DCLRE1C variant was associated with V- and J-gene trimming of TCR beta chains in a later analysis, and an independent cohort replicated the association. Associated with HLA alleles at 0.05 false discovery rate in a later analysis were over 15,000 TCR beta sequences. Reports credit the classifier with highly specific, highly sensitive diagnosis of cytomegalovirus status.

Primers: 60 Vbeta forward and 13 Jbeta reverse. Clones were read by immunoSEQ multiplex PCR, and TCRdb kept only the in-frame ones, dropping some. The sample holds 150,000 to 200,000 clones; approximately 80% are singletons and the top ten take 14%. As for this clone: Its antigen is still unknown.

This clonotype was sampled from a woman in her twenties or thirties in good health and CMV-seropositive. The material sequenced was PBMCs.

The CDR3 DNA reads TGTGCCAGTAGTACAACACTGAACACTGAAGCTTTCTTT. Translation: CASSTTLNTEAFF. The rearrangement uses TRBV19 and TRBJ1-1; D call uncertain. This CDR3 has 13 amino acids. The germline V gene encodes CDR1 LNHDA and CDR2 SQIVND (reference sequence). Deletions cut 4 bases from V and 0 bases from J, with 6 bases between.